This is a list of T cell receptor beta chains from one sample in a study of blood T cell repertoires in COVID-19. The repertoire was sequenced with immunoSEQ multiplex PCR; TCRdb's copy has only in-frame clones and lacks some. The repertoire holds 50,000 to 75,000 clones, with roughly 89% as singletons. The sequenced sample was peripheral blood. The source of these receptors is a man between 60 and 75 years old with acute or convalescent COVID-19. CDR3s include the opening cysteine and the closing phenylalanine or tryptophan. A D gene is named only where the DNA matches it firmly. Only part of the rows carry a size: once, few, many, or a class if the clone is expanded.

J,D,V,size,CDR3,DNA
TRBJ1-6,NA,TRBV5-6,NA,CASSSWTATYNSPLHF,TGTGCCAGCAGCTCCTGGACAGCCACCTATAATTCACCCCTCCACTTT
TRBJ2-2,TRBD2,TRBV6-1,NA,CASIDIVAGRTGELFF,TGTGCCAGCATTGACATTGTAGCGGGGAGAACCGGGGAGCTGTTTTTT
TRBJ2-5,TRBD1,TRBV11-2,once,CASSRGQPGWETQYF,TGTGCCAGCAGCCGGGGACAGCCGGGGTGGGAGACCCAGTACTTC
TRBJ2-7,TRBD2,TRBV7-2,NA,CASSPRGSGGSYEQYF,TGTGCCAGCAGCCCCCGGGGTAGCGGGGGGTCCTACGAGCAGTACTTC
TRBJ2-1,NA,TRBV6-5,NA,CASSYGRVNYNEQFF,TGTGCCAGCAGTTACGGCCGGGTCAACTACAATGAGCAGTTCTTC
TRBJ2-7,TRBD1,TRBV10-2,NA,CASSRTGNEQYF,TGCGCCAGCAGTCGGACAGGGAACGAGCAGTACTTC
TRBJ1-1,NA,TRBV19,NA,CASSIIGVTEAFF,TGTGCCAGTAGTATAATCGGGGTCACTGAAGCTTTCTTT
TRBJ2-7,TRBD2,TRBV11-2,NA,CASSLDGPTSGRTYEQYF,TGTGCCAGCAGCTTAGATGGTCCCACTAGCGGGAGAACCTACGAGCAGTACTTC
TRBJ1-2,NA,TRBV2,NA,CASRGGARGHGYTF,TGTGCCAGCAGGGGGGGGGCCAGGGGCCATGGCTACACCTTC
TRBJ1-2,TRBD1,TRBV3-1/TRBV3-2,NA,CASSQRGQFYGYTF,TGTGCCAGCAGCCAAAGGGGACAGTTCTATGGCTACACCTTC
TRBJ1-4,NA,TRBV28,NA,CASSLGPWAGPFDEKLFF,TGTGCCAGCAGTTTGGGCCCGTGGGCAGGGCCTTTTGATGAAAAACTGTTTTTT
TRBJ2-1,NA,TRBV3-1/TRBV3-2,NA,CASSQRGGRGNEQFF,TGTGCCAGCAGCCAAAGGGGTGGCAGGGGCAATGAGCAGTTCTTC
TRBJ2-5,TRBD2,TRBV7-2,NA,CASSPLGGGETQYF,TGTGCCAGTAGCCCTCTTGGGGGGGGAGAGACCCAGTACTTC
TRBJ1-1,NA,TRBV2,once,CASKLELNTEAFF,TGTGCCAGCAAACTCGAGCTGAACACTGAAGCTTTCTTT
TRBJ1-2,NA,TRBV6-6,NA,CASSPGGGSGERRYTF,TGTGCCAGCAGCCCCGGCGGGGGGTCAGGGGAGCGGCGCTACACCTTC
TRBJ2-3,NA,TRBV12-3/TRBV12-4,NA,CASSRMADTQYF,TGTGCCAGCAGCAGAATGGCAGATACGCAGTATTTT
TRBJ2-1,NA,TRBV2,NA,CASSELLAGEQFF,TGTGCCAGCAGTGAACTACTAGCAGGCGAGCAGTTCTTC
TRBJ1-2,NA,TRBV2,NA,CASSARTPLDGYTF,TGTGCCAGCAGCGCTCGGACTCCCCTGGATGGCTACACCTTC
TRBJ2-2,NA,TRBV9,NA,CASSAQDREGTGELFF,TGTGCCAGCAGCGCTCAGGACAGGGAGGGCACCGGGGAGCTGTTTTTT
TRBJ2-3,NA,TRBV10-3,NA,CATGHAENTQYF,TGTGCCACCGGACACGCAGAAAATACGCAGTATTTT
TRBJ2-1,NA,TRBV6-6,few,CASTTETGRYNEQFF,TGTGCCAGCACCACGGAAACAGGACGGTACAATGAGCAGTTCTTC
TRBJ1-2,NA,TRBV19,once,CASSIRGPGGYGYTF,TGTGCCAGTAGTATCAGAGGTCCGGGAGGCTATGGCTACACCTTC
TRBJ1-1,TRBD1,TRBV10-3,NA,CAISRTGSRAGTEAFF,TGTGCCATCAGCCGGACAGGCAGCAGGGCGGGCACTGAAGCTTTCTTT
TRBJ2-5,NA,TRBV5-4,NA,CASSNRRVTGQETQYF,TGTGCCAGCAGCAACCGCCGGGTGACAGGACAAGAGACCCAGTACTTC
TRBJ1-2,TRBD1,TRBV7-9,few,CASSPPDRVTYGYTF,TGTGCCAGCAGCCCGCCTGACAGGGTCACCTATGGCTACACCTTC
TRBJ2-6,NA,TRBV7-3,NA,CASSLTLGTEIGGSSGANVLTF,TGTGCCAGCAGCTTAACTCTCGGGACAGAGATAGGGGGGTCCTCTGGGGCCAACGTCCTGACTTTC
TRBJ2-7,TRBD1,TRBV29-1,NA,CSVEGEQGVSYEQYF,TGCAGCGTTGAAGGGGAACAGGGGGTCTCCTACGAGCAGTACTTC
TRBJ2-7,TRBD1,TRBV7-6,NA,CASSLVAGGTPYEQYF,TGTGCCAGCAGCTTAGTTGCAGGGGGCACCCCCTACGAGCAGTACTTC
TRBJ1-5,NA,TRBV7-2,NA,CASSLGRTASNQPQHF,TGTGCCAGCAGCTTAGGTAGGACAGCCTCGAATCAGCCCCAGCATTTT
TRBJ1-5,NA,TRBV7-2,NA,CASSFPFQPQHF,TGTGCCAGCAGCTTCCCCTTTCAGCCCCAGCATTTT
TRBJ2-3,TRBD1,TRBV24-1,NA,CAIGTDTDTQYF,TGTGCCATCGGGACAGACACAGATACGCAGTATTTT
TRBJ1-1,NA,TRBV5-1,NA,CASSLAGAGDTEAFF,TGCGCCAGCAGCTTGGCGGGAGCCGGGGACACTGAAGCTTTCTTT
TRBJ1-1,NA,TRBV6-5,once,CASSYSVSTEAFF,TGTGCCAGCAGTTACTCCGTCTCCACTGAAGCTTTCTTT
TRBJ1-5,NA,TRBV7-9,NA,CASSLGTGRANQPQHF,TGTGCCAGCAGCTTAGGCACAGGTCGAGCCAATCAGCCCCAGCATTTT
TRBJ2-1,NA,TRBV5-1,NA,CASSRYRAEQFF,TGCGCCAGCAGCCGATACAGGGCTGAGCAGTTCTTC
TRBJ1-1,TRBD1,TRBV15,NA,CATSRGQGETEAFF,TGTGCCACCAGCAGGGGACAGGGGGAAACTGAAGCTTTCTTT
TRBJ2-3,NA,TRBV3-1/TRBV3-2,NA,CASSQDPQGSIFTDTQYF,TGTGCCAGCAGCCAAGATCCCCAGGGCTCTATTTTCACAGATACGCAGTATTTT
TRBJ2-3,TRBD2,TRBV20-1,NA,CSASPPSGTSDTQYF,TGCAGTGCTAGTCCCCCTAGCGGTACTTCAGATACGCAGTATTTT
TRBJ1-3,TRBD1,TRBV7-2,NA,CASSYGQGAGNTIYF,TGTGCCAGCAGCTACGGACAGGGGGCTGGAAACACCATATATTTT
TRBJ2-5,TRBD1,TRBV3-1/TRBV3-2,NA,CASLRTGSETQYF,TGTGCCAGCTTAAGGACAGGGTCGGAGACCCAGTACTTC
TRBJ1-1,TRBD1,TRBV5-1,once,CASSLRQGMGTEAFF,TGCGCCAGCAGCTTAAGACAGGGGATGGGGACTGAAGCTTTCTTT
TRBJ1-1,NA,TRBV19,NA,CASHRLTIQGDTEAFF,TGTGCCAGCCACCGATTAACTATCCAGGGTGACACTGAAGCTTTCTTT
TRBJ2-2,NA,TRBV7-9,NA,CASSPLRWTGELFF,TGTGCCAGCAGCCCCTTGAGGTGGACCGGGGAGCTGTTTTTT
TRBJ2-2,TRBD1,TRBV5-1,NA,CASSSGQGANTGELFF,TGCGCCAGCAGCTCCGGACAGGGCGCGAACACCGGGGAGCTGTTTTTT
TRBJ1-5,TRBD1,TRBV23-1,once,CASNQGQVGQPQHF,TGCGCCAGCAACCAGGGACAGGTAGGACAGCCCCAGCATTTT
TRBJ1-1,NA,TRBV6-5,NA,CASSLYGSNTEAFF,TGTGCCAGCAGTTTATACGGGTCGAACACTGAAGCTTTCTTT
TRBJ1-3,NA,TRBV11-2,once,CASSPRPGPSGNTIYF,TGTGCCAGCAGCCCCCGCCCAGGCCCCTCTGGAAACACCATATATTTT
TRBJ1-1,NA,TRBV2,NA,CASLRDVMNTEAFF,TGTGCCAGCCTGCGGGACGTTATGAACACTGAAGCTTTCTTT
TRBJ1-1,NA,TRBV6-5,NA,CASSRQEGPNTEAFF,TGTGCCAGCAGTAGACAGGAAGGGCCTAACACTGAAGCTTTCTTT
TRBJ1-2,NA,TRBV19,once,CASSIDWQGILYGYTF,TGTGCCAGTAGTATAGATTGGCAGGGAATTCTCTATGGCTACACCTTC
TRBJ1-3,NA,TRBV11-2,NA,CASSPMRDSGNTIYF,TGTGCCAGCAGCCCCATGCGTGACTCTGGAAACACCATATATTTT
TRBJ2-3,TRBD2,TRBV7-8,NA,CASSLGGTDTQYF,TGTGCCAGCAGCTTGGGAGGGACAGATACGCAGTATTTT
TRBJ1-2,TRBD1,TRBV6-4,NA,CASSEPDRGQPVGYTF,TGTGCCAGCAGCGAACCGGACAGGGGCCAACCTGTTGGCTACACCTTC
TRBJ2-2,NA,TRBV5-1,NA,CASSLVRVGGNTGELFF,TGCGCCAGCAGCTTGGTGCGTGTAGGGGGGAACACCGGGGAGCTGTTTTTT
TRBJ2-5,NA,TRBV5-6,NA,CASLTGWEETQYF,TGTGCCAGTTTGACAGGTTGGGAAGAGACCCAGTACTTC
TRBJ1-5,NA,TRBV5-4,NA,CASSSSSEVNQPQHF,TGTGCCAGCAGCTCCTCATCAGAGGTCAATCAGCCCCAGCATTTT
TRBJ2-7,TRBD2,TRBV30,NA,CAGGTGGTYEQYF,TGTGCCGGCGGGACGGGGGGAACCTACGAGCAGTACTTC